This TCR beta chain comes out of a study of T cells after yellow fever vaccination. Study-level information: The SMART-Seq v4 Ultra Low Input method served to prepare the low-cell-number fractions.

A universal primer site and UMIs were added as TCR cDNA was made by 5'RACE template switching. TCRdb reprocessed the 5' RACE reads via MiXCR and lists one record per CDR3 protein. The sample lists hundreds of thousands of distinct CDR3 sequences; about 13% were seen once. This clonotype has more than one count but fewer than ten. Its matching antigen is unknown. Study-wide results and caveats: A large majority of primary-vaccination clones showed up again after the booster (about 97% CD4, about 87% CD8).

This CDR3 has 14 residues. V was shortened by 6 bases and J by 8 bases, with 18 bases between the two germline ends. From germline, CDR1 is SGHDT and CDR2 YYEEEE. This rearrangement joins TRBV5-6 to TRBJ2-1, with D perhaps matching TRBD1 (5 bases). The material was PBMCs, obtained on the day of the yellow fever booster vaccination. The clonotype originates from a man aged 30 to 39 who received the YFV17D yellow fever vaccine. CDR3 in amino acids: CASNRQLVIYEQFF. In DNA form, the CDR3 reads TGTGCCAGCAACCGACAGCTTGTCATCTATGAGCAGTTCTTC.